Shown below are 17 T cell receptor beta chains from a single sample sequenced in a study of identical twins. TCRdb recomputed calls from the 5' RACE reads with MiXCR, one row per CDR3 protein. The sample has hundreds of thousands of distinct CDR3 sequences, nearly 9.5% seen once. The same data also went into a second study, on yellow fever vaccine responses in identical twins.

Sequenced input: CD8+ T cells sorted from blood. These receptors all come from a woman aged 18-30 years in good health.

In its sample, this clonotype was seen many times. V is TRBV12-3 or TRBV12-4 and J is TRBJ1-1; D is undetermined. V shed 11 bases and J shed 2 bases, with 3 bases lying between them. CDR3 size: 9 residues. The chain's CDR3 is CACNTEAFF. DNA for the CDR3: TGTGCCTGTAACACTGAAGCTTTCTTT.

V gene TRBV12-3 or TRBV12-4 combines with J gene TRBJ2-7, with 7 bases lining up with TRBD1. Unmatched junction bases numbered 12, after V lost 6 bases and J lost 13 bases. The CDR3 contains 12 residues. This CDR3 is CASSPTGLEYYF. The CDR3 DNA reads TGTGCCAGCAGCCCGACAGGGCTAGAGTATTACTTC.

This clonotype was recorded at least ten times. The V and J genes are TRBV28 and TRBJ2-1; 16 bases fit TRBD2. The CDR3 sequence is 17 residues long. The germline CDR1 and CDR2 sequences are MDHEN and SYDVKM. Unmatched junction bases numbered 9, after V lost 5 bases and J lost 8 bases. CDR3 coding DNA: TGTGCCAGCAGTCTCGGGACTAGCGGGAGGGATACCCATGAGCAGTTCTTC. It yields the protein CASSLGTSGRDTHEQFF. Complete variable domain (other parts from reference TRBV28 and TRBJ2-1): DVKVTQSSRYLVKRTGEKVFLECVQDMDHENMFWYRQDPGLGLRLIYFSYDVKMKEKGDIPEGYSVSREKKERFSLILESASTNQTSMYLCASSLGTSGRDTHEQFFGPGTRLTVL.

In the case of this clonotype: A much larger clone is a single base away; this may be a read error. This chain links TRBV11-2 with TRBJ2-1; 11 nucleotides align to TRBD2. CDR1 and CDR2 (germline): SGHAT, FQNNGV. Trimming cost V 2 bases and J 6 bases; bases outside gene matches: 3. This CDR3 comprises 15 residues. The chain's CDR3 is CASSLLGLAVNEQFF. The CDR3 region has the DNA TGTGCCAGCAGCTTATTGGGACTAGCGGTCAATGAGCAGTTCTTC. The complete variable domain, with remaining parts taken from reference TRBV11-2 and TRBJ2-1, reads EAGVAQSPRYKIIEKRQSVAFWCNPISGHATLYWYQQILGQGPKLLIQFQNNGVVDDSQLPKDRFSAERLKGVDSTLKIQPAKLEDSAVYLCASSLLGLAVNEQFFGPGTRLTVL.

This clonotype was observed at least ten times. The genes are TRBV2 and TRBJ2-1, with a weak D call TRBD2 (5 bases). Per the germline V gene, CDR1 is SNHLY and CDR2 is FYNNEI. CDR3 length: 16 amino acids. V lost 3 bases and J 7 bases, leaving 19 bases between the germline ends. In DNA, the CDR3 is TGTGCCAGCAGTGACTGGTCGGGATTCCGGTCTAATGAGCAGTTCTTC. Translating gives CASSDWSGFRSNEQFF.

This clonotype was observed at least ten times. The CDR3 DNA follows: TGCAGCGTTGAAGATCGGGGGGGAAGGACAGATACGCAGTATTTT. It yields the protein CSVEDRGGRTDTQYF. The chain links TRBV29-1 to TRBJ2-3; 8 bases line up with TRBD2. The germline V gene has CDR1 SQVTM and CDR2 ANQGSEA. CDR3 length: 15 amino acids. V lost 0 bases to trimming and J lost 3 bases; unmatched junction nucleotides: 5.

This clonotype was observed at least ten times. This chain links TRBV2 with TRBJ2-7, with D perhaps matching TRBD1 (5 bases). CDR1 and CDR2 (germline): SNHLY, FYNNEI. CDR3 length equals 13 residues. V was pared by 3 bases and J by 4 bases, with 10 bases between. The CDR3 DNA is TGTGCCAGCAGTGACTACAGGCCGTACGAGCAGTACTTC. Amino acid sequence: CASSDYRPYEQYF.

This clonotype occurred many times. The gene calls are TRBV5-4 and TRBJ2-7; TRBD2 matches 13 bases. The CDR3 runs to 17 residues. Germline V gives CDR1 SGHNT, CDR2 YYREEE (reference sequence). Trimming removed 3 bases from V and 5 bases from J; junction bases left unmatched: 11. The CDR3 sequence: CASSSLLAGGPNDEQYF. CDR3 in DNA: TGTGCCAGCAGCTCCCTACTAGCGGGAGGGCCTAATGACGAGCAGTACTTC.

This chain joins TRBV4-1 and TRBJ2-3; either TRBD1 or TRBD2 may fit D (5 bases each). The CDR3 extends over 16 amino acids. Germline-derived CDR1 and CDR2 are MGHRA and YSYEKL. V gave up 0 bases and J gave up 3 bases, with 13 bases separating them. CDR3 nucleotides: TGCGCCAGCAGCCAAGAGAGGGGAACTCCAACAGATACGCAGTATTTT. Encoded protein: CASSQERGTPTDTQYF.

In its sample, this clonotype was seen many times. This chain links TRBV4-1 with TRBJ1-2; D might be TRBD1 (5 bases). Germline values: CDR1 MGHRA, CDR2 YSYEKL. The CDR3 runs to 14 residues. With 1 base removed from V and 8 bases from J, the gap between germline ends came to 14 bases. CDR3 residues: CASSQAEGNYGYTF. In DNA, the CDR3 is TGCGCCAGCAGCCAAGCAGAGGGGAATTACGGCTACACCTTC.

There are many counts of this clonotype. V is TRBV27 and J is TRBJ2-1; weak D call: TRBD2 (6 bases). The CDR3 extends over 16 amino acids. Germline CDR1 is MNHEY and CDR2 is SMNVEV (reference sequence). V was shortened by 2 bases and J by 4 bases, with 15 bases between the two germline ends. CDR3 DNA sequence: TGTGCCAGCAGTTTAAATTTGGCAGGGACTTACAATGAGCAGTTCTTC. As protein: CASSLNLAGTYNEQFF.

Ten or more counts support this clonotype. V is TRBV7-9 and J is TRBJ1-3; no reliable D call. CDR1 is SEHNR, CDR2 FQNEAQ, per germline (reference sequence). Trimming stripped 3 bases from V and 4 bases from J, with 7 bases between. This CDR3 is built from 13 residues. The CDR3, as DNA: TGTGCCAGCAGCTTGGCGGGGGGAAACACCATATATTTT. Translation: CASSLAGGNTIYF.

This clonotype has just a few counts. The CDR3 protein is CASSLEWRRGNEQFF. The CDR3 nucleotides are TGTGCCAGCAGCTTGGAGTGGAGGAGGGGCAATGAGCAGTTCTTC. The gene calls are TRBV5-5 and TRBJ2-1, with a weak D call TRBD2 (6 bases). The V end lost 0 bases, the J end lost 6 bases, and 13 bases lay between the germline ends. The CDR3 spans 15 residues. Germline lookup yields CDR1 SGHKS and CDR2 YYEKEE (reference sequence).

This clonotype came up a few times. The chain employs TRBV9 and TRBJ2-2; 11 bases are a match to TRBD2. This CDR3 spans 14 amino acids. Losses at the gene ends were 4 bases for V and 9 bases for J; bases not matched to a gene: 5. Germline-derived CDR1 and CDR2 are SGDLS and YYNGEE. CDR3 sequence reads: CASSWGLAERELFF. CDR3 in DNA: TGTGCCAGCAGCTGGGGACTAGCGGAAAGGGAGCTGTTTTTT. Filled out from reference TRBV9 and TRBJ2-2, the complete variable domain reads DSGVTQTPKHLITATGQRVTLRCSPRSGDLSVYWYQQSLDQGLQFLIQYYNGEERAKGNILERFSAQQFPDLHSELNLSSLELGDSALYFCASSWGLAERELFFGEGSRLTVL.

This clonotype was counted only a few times. The chain couples TRBV23-1 to TRBJ1-2; D perhaps matches TRBD1 (5 bases). TRBV23-1 is designated an ORF whose function remains uncertain. The CDR3 totals 18 residues. V was shortened by 8 bases and J by 5 bases, with 30 bases between the two germline ends. The CDR3: CASPEGKLRTPPFYGYTF. The CDR3 DNA follows: TGCGCCAGCCCCGAGGGGAAATTGAGGACACCCCCGTTTTATGGCTACACCTTC.

This clonotype was observed a few times. V usage is TRBV30 and J usage is TRBJ2-1; 10 nucleotides align to TRBD2. Germline V gene lookup returns CDR1 GTSNPN and CDR2 SVGIG (reference sequence). The CDR3 covers 15 residues. With V trimmed by 3 bases and J by 8 bases, 10 bases remained unmatched. In DNA, the CDR3 is TGTGCCTGGAGCTCACAAGCGGGGGGGCCGCATGAGCAGTTCTTC. This sequence encodes CAWSSQAGGPHEQFF.

Many counts were recorded for this clonotype. J is TRBJ1-1 and V is TRBV7-9; tentative D call: TRBD1 (6 bases). Germline V gives CDR1 SEHNR, CDR2 FQNEAQ (reference sequence). V lost 0 bases, J lost 7 bases, and 9 bases lay in between. The CDR3 sequence is 13 residues long. Written as DNA, the CDR3 is TGTGCCAGCAGCTTAGCGCTAGGGGGTGAAGCTTTCTTT. It is translated as CASSLALGGEAFF.